The clone carrying this T cell receptor (beta chain) was seen ten or more times. No antigen is known for it. Graves' hyperthyroidism is called stable when ophthalmopathy does not progress within 18 months. Researchers barred patients who had uncontrolled infection, other autoimmune disease, pregnancy or lactation. Fresh 10 ml peripheral blood yielded PBMCs. The source of the sample is a study of T cells in Graves' hyperthyroidism and ophthalmopathy. Amplification yielded TCR beta CDR3 regions, with RNA transcripts as the source. HTBI primers were employed in a first-round RT-PCR of the TCR CDR3. Using its own MiXCR run on the multiplex PCR reads, TCRdb lists one record per CDR3 protein. The data show about 290,000 distinct CDR3 sequences, 16% seen once. Trimming stripped 8 bases from V and 3 bases from J, with 4 bases between. The CDR3 covers 10 residues. Germline loops: CDR1 MDHEN, CDR2 SYDVKM. Study-level results: The majority of expanded thyroid clonotypes above 0.001 also appeared in blood.

The rearrangement links TRBV28 to TRBJ1-1, with D uncertain. The specimen was blood. This sequence was found in a man younger than 45 with Graves' hyperthyroidism. The DNA for the CDR3 is TGTGCCAGCCAACACACTGAAGCTTTCTTT. As protein: CASQHTEAFF.